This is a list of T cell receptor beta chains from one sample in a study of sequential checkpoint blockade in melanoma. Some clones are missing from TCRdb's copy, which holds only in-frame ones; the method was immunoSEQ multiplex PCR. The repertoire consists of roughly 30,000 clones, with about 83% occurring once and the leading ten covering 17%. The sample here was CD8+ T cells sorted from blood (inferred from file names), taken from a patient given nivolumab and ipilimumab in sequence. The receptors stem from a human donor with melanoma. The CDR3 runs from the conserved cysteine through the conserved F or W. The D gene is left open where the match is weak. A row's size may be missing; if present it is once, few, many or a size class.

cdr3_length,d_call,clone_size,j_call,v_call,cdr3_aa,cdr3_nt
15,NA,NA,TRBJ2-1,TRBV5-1,CASSLAAYSYNEQFF,TGCGCCAGCAGCTTGGCCGCGTACTCCTACAATGAGCAGTTCTTC
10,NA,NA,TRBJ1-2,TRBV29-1,CSVPQVGLSF,TGCAGCGTTCCCCAAGTGGGCCTGTCCTTC
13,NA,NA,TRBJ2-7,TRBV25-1,CASSENLGYEQYF,TGTGCCAGCAGCGAAAACCTAGGCTACGAGCAGTACTTC
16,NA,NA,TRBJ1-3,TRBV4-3,CASSHAQGLSGNTIYF,TGCGCCAGCAGCCACGCTCAGGGACTGTCTGGAAACACCATATATTTT
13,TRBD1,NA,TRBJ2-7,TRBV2,CASSVYRGYEQYF,TGTGCCAGCAGTGTTTACAGGGGCTACGAGCAGTACTTC
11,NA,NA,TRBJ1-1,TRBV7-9,CASNKYTEAFF,TGTGCCAGCAACAAATATACTGAAGCTTTCTTT
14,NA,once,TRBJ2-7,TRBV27,CASSFGGSGYEQYF,TGTGCCAGCAGTTTTGGGGGGAGCGGTTACGAGCAGTACTTC
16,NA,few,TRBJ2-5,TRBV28,CASSLRARTKKETQYF,TGTGCCAGCAGTTTGAGGGCTAGAACTAAGAAAGAGACCCAGTACTTC
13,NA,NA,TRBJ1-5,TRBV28,CASSSGRQNPQHF,TGTGCCAGCAGTTCCGGGAGGCAAAATCCCCAGCATTTT
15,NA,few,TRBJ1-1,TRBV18,CASSPKLEIDTEAFF,TGTGCCAGCTCACCAAAATTAGAGATCGACACTGAAGCTTTCTTT
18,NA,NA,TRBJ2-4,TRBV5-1,CASSLGQRESQAKNIQYF,TGCGCCAGCAGCTTGGGTCAACGGGAGTCCCAAGCCAAAAACATTCAGTACTTC
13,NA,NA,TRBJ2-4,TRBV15,CATSSTAGNIQYF,TGTGCCACCAGCAGCACCGCGGGAAACATTCAGTACTTC
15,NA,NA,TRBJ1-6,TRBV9,CASGVVSGWGSPLHF,TGTGCCAGCGGCGTAGTCTCGGGGTGGGGTTCACCCCTCCACTTT
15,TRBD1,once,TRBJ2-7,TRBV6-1,CASSEGGTGTYEQYF,TGTGCCAGCAGTGAGGGGGGGACAGGGACCTACGAGCAGTACTTC
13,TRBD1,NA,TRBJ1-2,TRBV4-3,CASARDRDYGYTF,TGCGCCAGCGCCAGGGACAGGGACTATGGCTACACCTTC
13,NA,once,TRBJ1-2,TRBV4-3,CASSQDLGDGYTF,TGCGCCAGCAGCCAAGATCTAGGGGATGGCTACACCTTC
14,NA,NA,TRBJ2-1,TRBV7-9,CASSLPPTIDEQFF,TGTGCCAGCAGCTTACCCCCGACAATCGATGAGCAGTTCTTC
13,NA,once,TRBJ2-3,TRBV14,CASSQVAGDTQYF,TGTGCCAGCAGCCAAGTGGCGGGGGATACGCAGTATTTT
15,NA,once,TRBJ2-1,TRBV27,CASSFIPQDYNEQFF,TGTGCCAGCAGTTTCATCCCACAGGACTACAATGAGCAGTTCTTC
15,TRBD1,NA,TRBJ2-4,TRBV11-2,CASSLGRQGSDIQYF,TGTGCCAGCAGCTTAGGAAGACAGGGGTCGGACATTCAGTACTTC
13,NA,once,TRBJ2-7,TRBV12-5,CASGPAGPYEQYF,TGTGCTAGTGGTCCGGCGGGTCCCTACGAGCAGTACTTC
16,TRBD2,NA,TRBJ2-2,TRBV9,CASSLSGRAGSGELFF,TGTGCCAGCAGTCTTAGCGGGAGGGCCGGAAGCGGGGAGCTGTTTTTT
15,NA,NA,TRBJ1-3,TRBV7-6,CASSLEARAGNTIYF,TGTGCCAGCAGCTTAGAGGCCAGGGCTGGAAACACCATATATTTT
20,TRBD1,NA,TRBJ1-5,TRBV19,CASSALRDREERLGNQPQHF,TGTGCCAGTAGTGCGCTAAGGGACAGGGAAGAGCGTTTGGGCAATCAGCCCCAGCATTTT
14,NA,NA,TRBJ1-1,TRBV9,CASSQTVMNTEAFF,TGTGCCAGCAGCCAAACAGTCATGAACACTGAAGCTTTCTTT
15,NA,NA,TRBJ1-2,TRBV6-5,CASSYSIGEDYGYTF,TGTGCCAGCAGTTACTCGATCGGGGAAGACTATGGCTACACCTTC
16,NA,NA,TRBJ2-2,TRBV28,CASSSTSRTNTGELFF,TGTGCCAGCAGTTCCACTAGCAGAACGAACACCGGGGAGCTGTTTTTT
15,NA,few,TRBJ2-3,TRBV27,CASSLVQGSTDTQYF,TGTGCCAGCAGTTTAGTCCAGGGGAGCACAGATACGCAGTATTTT
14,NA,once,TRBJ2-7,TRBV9,CASSVLQGTDEQYF,TGTGCCAGCAGCGTATTGCAGGGGACGGACGAGCAGTACTTC
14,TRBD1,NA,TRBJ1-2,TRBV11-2,CASSFPGQGAGYTF,TGTGCCAGCAGCTTCCCGGGACAGGGGGCTGGCTACACCTTC
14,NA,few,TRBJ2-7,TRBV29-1,CSVLEGASSYEQYF,TGCAGCGTTTTGGAGGGGGCAAGCTCCTACGAGCAGTACTTC
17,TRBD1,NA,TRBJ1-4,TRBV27,CASSLTPGTGINEKLFF,TGTGCCAGCAGTTTAACCCCCGGGACAGGGATTAATGAAAAACTGTTTTTT
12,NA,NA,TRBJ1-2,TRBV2,CASTDSNYGYTF,TGCGCCAGCACAGATTCTAACTATGGCTACACCTTC
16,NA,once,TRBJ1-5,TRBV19,CASSIVRTYSNQPQHF,TGTGCCAGTAGTATAGTACGGACATATAGCAATCAGCCCCAGCATTTT
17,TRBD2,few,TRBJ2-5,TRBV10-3,CAISGPIAGGDQETQYF,TGTGCCATCAGTGGACCAATAGCGGGGGGGGATCAAGAGACCCAGTACTTC
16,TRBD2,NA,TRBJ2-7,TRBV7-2,CASSSEASGRHYEQYF,TGTGCCAGCAGCTCGGAGGCTAGCGGGAGACATTACGAGCAGTACTTC
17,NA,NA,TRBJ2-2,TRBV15,CATSRELGGPGTGELFF,TGTGCCACCAGCAGAGAGTTGGGGGGGCCGGGTACCGGGGAGCTGTTTTTT
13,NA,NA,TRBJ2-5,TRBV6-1,CASSDRPQETQYF,TGTGCCAGCAGTGACAGGCCGCAAGAGACCCAGTACTTC
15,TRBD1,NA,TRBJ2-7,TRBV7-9,CASSLVTGKSYEQYF,TGTGCCAGCAGCTTAGTGACAGGGAAATCCTACGAGCAGTACTTC
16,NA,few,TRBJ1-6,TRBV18,CASSPRGREDFSPLHF,TGTGCCAGCTCACCTAGGGGGAGGGAGGATTTTTCACCCCTCCACTTT
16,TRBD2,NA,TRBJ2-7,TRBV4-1,CASSQVASGKPDEQYF,TGCGCCAGCAGCCAAGTAGCTAGCGGGAAGCCAGACGAGCAGTACTTC
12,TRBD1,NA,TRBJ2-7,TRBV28,CASGDRDYEQYF,TGTGCCAGCGGCGACAGGGACTACGAGCAGTACTTC
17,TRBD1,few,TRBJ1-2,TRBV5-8,CASSLGFRQGADYGYTF,TGTGCCAGCAGCTTGGGGTTCCGACAGGGGGCGGATTATGGCTACACCTTC
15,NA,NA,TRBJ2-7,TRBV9,CASSVDGAAGRGQYF,TGTGCCAGCAGCGTAGATGGGGCGGCGGGCAGGGGGCAGTACTTC
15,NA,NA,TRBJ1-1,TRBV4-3,CASSQGWRMNTEAFF,TGCGCCAGCAGCCAAGGGTGGAGGATGAACACTGAAGCTTTCTTT
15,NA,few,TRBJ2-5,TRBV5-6,CASSHQGTPGETQYF,TGTGCCAGCAGCCACCAGGGGACCCCCGGTGAGACCCAGTACTTC
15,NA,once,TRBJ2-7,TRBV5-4,CASSETPGDSYEQYF,TGTGCCAGCAGCGAAACTCCGGGGGACTCCTACGAGCAGTACTTC
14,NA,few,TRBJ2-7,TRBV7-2,CASSPTGPGREQYF,TGTGCCAGCAGCCCTACCGGGCCAGGGCGCGAGCAGTACTTC
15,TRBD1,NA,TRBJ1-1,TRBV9,CASSVEGQTDTEAFF,TGTGCCAGCAGCGTAGAGGGACAGACAGACACTGAAGCTTTCTTT
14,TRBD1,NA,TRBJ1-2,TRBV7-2,CASSQTGEGYGYTF,TGTGCCAGCAGCCAGACAGGGGAAGGCTATGGCTACACCTTC
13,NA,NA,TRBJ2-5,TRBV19,CASEGQGQETQYF,TGTGCCAGTGAAGGACAAGGCCAAGAGACCCAGTACTTC
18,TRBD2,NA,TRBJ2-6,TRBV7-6,CASSLMLAGVSGANVLTF,TGTGCCAGCAGCTTAATGTTAGCGGGAGTGAGTGGGGCCAACGTCCTGACTTTC
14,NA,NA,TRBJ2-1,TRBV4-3,CASSRGGSPVEQFF,TGCGCCAGCAGCCGAGGGGGATCTCCGGTTGAGCAGTTCTTC